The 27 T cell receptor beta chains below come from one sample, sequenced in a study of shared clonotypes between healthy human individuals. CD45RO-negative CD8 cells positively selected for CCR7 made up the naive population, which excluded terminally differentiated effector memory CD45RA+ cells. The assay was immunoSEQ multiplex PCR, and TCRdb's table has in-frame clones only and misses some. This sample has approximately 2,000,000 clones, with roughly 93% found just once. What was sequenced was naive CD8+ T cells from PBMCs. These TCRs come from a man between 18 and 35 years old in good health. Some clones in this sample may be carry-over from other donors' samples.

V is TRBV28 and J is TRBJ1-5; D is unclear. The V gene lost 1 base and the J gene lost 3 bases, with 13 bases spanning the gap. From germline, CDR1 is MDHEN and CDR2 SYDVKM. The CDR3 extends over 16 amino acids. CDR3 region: CASSLLSGPLNQPQHF. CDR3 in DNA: TGTGCCAGCAGTTTATTGTCGGGTCCGCTCAATCAGCCCCAGCATTTT.

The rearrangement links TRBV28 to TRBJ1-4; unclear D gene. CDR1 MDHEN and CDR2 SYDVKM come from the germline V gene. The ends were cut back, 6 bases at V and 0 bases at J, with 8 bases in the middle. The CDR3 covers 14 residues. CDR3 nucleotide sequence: TGTGCCAGCAGGGTACCCTCAACTAATGAAAAACTGTTTTTT. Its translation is CASRVPSTNEKLFF.

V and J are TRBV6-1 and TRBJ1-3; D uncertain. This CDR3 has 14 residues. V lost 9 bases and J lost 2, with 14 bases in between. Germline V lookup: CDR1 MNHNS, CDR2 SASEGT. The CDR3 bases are TGTGCCAGTACCTTTGACCATACTGGAAACACCATATATTTT. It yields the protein CASTFDHTGNTIYF.

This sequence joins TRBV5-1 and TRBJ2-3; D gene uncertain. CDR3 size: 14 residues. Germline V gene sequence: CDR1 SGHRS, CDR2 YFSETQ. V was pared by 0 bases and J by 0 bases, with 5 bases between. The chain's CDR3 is CASSLDKSTDTQYF. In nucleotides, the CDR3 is TGCGCCAGCAGCTTGGACAAAAGCACAGATACGCAGTATTTT.

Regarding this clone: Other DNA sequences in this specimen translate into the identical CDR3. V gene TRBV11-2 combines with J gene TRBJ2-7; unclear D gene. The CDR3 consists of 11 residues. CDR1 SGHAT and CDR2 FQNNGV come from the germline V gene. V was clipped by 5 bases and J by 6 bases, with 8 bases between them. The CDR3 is CASSLLSEQYF. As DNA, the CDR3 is TGTGCCAGCAGCCTCTTGTCCGAGCAGTACTTC.

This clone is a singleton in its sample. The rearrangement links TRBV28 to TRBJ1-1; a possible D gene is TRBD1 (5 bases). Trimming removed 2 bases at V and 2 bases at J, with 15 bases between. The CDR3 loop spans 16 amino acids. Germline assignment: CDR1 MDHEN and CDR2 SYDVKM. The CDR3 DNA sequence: TGTGCCAGCAGTTTAACCTACCACGGGGCAAACACTGAAGCTTTCTTT. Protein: CASSLTYHGANTEAFF.

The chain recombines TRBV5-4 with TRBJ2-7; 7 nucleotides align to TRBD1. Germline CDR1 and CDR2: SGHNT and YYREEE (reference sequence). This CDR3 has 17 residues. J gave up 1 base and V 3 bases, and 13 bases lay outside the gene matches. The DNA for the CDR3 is TGTGCCAGCAGCTCGAACACAGGGGCAGGGCCATCCTACGAGCAGTACTTC. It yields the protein CASSSNTGAGPSYEQYF.

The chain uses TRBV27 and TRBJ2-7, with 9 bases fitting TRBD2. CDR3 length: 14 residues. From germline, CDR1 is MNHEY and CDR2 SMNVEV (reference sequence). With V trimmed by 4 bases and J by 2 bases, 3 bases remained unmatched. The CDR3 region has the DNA TGTGCCAGCAGTTATGCTAGCGGGACCTACGAGCAGTACTTC. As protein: CASSYASGTYEQYF.

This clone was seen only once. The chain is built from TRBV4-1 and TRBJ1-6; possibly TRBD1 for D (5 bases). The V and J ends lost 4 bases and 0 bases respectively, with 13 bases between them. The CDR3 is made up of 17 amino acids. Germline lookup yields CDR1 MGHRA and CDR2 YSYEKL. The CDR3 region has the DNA TGCGCCAGCAGCCCGAAACAGGAGAGCTCCTATAATTCACCCCTCCACTTT. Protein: CASSPKQESSYNSPLHF.

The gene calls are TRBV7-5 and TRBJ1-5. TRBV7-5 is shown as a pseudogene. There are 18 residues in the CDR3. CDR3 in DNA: TGTGCCAGAACCATTATTTTCATCCCTTCGGGGCCCAATCAGCCCCAGCATTTT. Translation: CARTIIFIPSGPNQPQHF.

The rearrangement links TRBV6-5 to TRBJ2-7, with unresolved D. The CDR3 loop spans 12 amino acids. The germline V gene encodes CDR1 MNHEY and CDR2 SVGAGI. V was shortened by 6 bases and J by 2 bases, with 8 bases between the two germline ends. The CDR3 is CASRTDPYEQYF. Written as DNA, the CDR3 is TGTGCCAGCAGAACTGACCCCTACGAGCAGTACTTC.

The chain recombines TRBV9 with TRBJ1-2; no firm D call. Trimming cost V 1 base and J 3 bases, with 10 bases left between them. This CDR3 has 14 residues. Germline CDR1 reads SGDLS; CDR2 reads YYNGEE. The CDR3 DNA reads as TGTGCCAGCAGCGTATCCGACCAAGACTATGGCTACACCTTC. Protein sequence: CASSVSDQDYGYTF.

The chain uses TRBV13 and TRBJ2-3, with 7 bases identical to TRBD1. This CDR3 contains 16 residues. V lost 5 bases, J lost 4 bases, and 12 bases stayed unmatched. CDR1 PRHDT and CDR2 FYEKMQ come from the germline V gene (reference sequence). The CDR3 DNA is TGTGCCAGCAGCCCGCCCCACCTGACAGGGTCAGATACGCAGTATTTT. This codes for CASSPPHLTGSDTQYF.

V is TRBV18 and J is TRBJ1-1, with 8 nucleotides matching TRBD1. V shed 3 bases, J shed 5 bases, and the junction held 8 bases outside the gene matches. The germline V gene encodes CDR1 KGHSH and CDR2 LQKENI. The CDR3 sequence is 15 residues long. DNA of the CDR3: TGTGCCAGCTCACCTCCGGACAGGGTAGGAACTGAAGCTTTCTTT. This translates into CASSPPDRVGTEAFF.

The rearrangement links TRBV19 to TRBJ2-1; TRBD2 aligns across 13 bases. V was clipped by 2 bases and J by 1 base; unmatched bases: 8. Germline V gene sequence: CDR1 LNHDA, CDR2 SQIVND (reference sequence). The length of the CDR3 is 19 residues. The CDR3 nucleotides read TGTGCCAGTAGTATATTTGCACTAGCGGGAGGGTCGTCCTACAATGAGCAGTTCTTC. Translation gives CASSIFALAGGSSYNEQFF. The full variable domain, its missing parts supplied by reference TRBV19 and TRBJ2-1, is DGGITQSPKYLFRKEGQNVTLSCEQNLNHDAMYWYRQDPGQGLRLIYYSQIVNDFQKGDIAEGYSVSREKKESFPLTVTSAQKNPTAFYLCASSIFALAGGSSYNEQFFGPGTRLTVL.

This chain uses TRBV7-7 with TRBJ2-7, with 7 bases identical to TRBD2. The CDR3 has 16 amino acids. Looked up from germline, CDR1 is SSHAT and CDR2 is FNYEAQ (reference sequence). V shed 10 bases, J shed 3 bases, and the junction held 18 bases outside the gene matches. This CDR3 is CANYLPKREGHYEQYF. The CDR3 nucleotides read TGTGCCAACTACCTGCCCAAGCGGGAAGGTCACTACGAGCAGTACTTC.

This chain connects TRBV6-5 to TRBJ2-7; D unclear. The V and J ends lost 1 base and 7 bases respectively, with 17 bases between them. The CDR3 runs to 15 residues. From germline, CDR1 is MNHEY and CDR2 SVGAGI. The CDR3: CASSYWVPPRSEQYF. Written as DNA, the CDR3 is TGTGCCAGCAGTTACTGGGTCCCGCCCCGGTCGGAGCAGTACTTC.

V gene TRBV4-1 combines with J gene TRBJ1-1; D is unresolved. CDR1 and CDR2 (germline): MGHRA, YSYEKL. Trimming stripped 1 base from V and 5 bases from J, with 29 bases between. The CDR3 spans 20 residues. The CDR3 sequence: CASSQGDSSWGIHGRTEAFF. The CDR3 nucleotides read TGCGCCAGCAGCCAAGGGGATTCCTCTTGGGGTATCCACGGTCGTACTGAAGCTTTCTTT.

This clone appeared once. CDR3 loop: CASSPGRDSADTQYF. The CDR3 DNA reads TGTGCCAGCAGCCCCGGTAGGGATTCGGCAGATACGCAGTATTTT. V is TRBV7-9 and J is TRBJ2-3; D is undetermined. CDR3 length: 15 residues. The germline V gene has CDR1 SEHNR and CDR2 FQNEAQ (reference sequence). The V and J ends lost 5 bases and 4 bases respectively, with 16 bases between them.

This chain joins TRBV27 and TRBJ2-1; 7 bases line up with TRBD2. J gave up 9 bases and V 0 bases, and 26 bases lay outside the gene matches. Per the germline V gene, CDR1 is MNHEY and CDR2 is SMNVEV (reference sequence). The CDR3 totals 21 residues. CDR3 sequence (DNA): TGTGCCAGCAGTTTATCGATGGCGGGAGCCGGCCCTGGGGGGAGGTTAGGTGAGCAGTTCTTC. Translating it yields CASSLSMAGAGPGGRLGEQFF.

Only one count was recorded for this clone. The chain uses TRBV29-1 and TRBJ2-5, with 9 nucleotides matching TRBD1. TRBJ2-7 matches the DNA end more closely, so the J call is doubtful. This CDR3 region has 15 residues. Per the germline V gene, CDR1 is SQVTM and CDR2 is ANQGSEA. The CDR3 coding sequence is TGCAGCGTTGAAGATCCCGACAGGGGGGCCTACGAGCAGTACTTC. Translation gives CSVEDPDRGAYEQYF.

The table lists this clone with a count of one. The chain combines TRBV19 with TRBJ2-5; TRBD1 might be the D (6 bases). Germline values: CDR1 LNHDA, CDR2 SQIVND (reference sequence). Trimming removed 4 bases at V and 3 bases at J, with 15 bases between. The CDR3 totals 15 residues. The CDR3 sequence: CASSNRARGEETQYF. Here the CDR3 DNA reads TGTGCCAGTAGTAACCGTGCCAGGGGTGAAGAGACCCAGTACTTC.

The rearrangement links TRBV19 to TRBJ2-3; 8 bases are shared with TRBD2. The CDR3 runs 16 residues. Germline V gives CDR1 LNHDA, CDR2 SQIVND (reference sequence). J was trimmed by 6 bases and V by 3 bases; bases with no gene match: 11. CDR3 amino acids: CASSIASGGGADTQYF. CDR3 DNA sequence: TGTGCCAGTAGTATTGCCTCGGGAGGGGGTGCGGATACGCAGTATTTT.

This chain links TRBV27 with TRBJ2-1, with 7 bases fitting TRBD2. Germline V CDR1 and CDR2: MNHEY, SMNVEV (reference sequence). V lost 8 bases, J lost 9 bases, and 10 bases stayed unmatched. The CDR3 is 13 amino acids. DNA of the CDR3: TGTGCCAGCGGGACTACCCCCCGGGGTGAGCAGTTCTTC. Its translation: CASGTTPRGEQFF.

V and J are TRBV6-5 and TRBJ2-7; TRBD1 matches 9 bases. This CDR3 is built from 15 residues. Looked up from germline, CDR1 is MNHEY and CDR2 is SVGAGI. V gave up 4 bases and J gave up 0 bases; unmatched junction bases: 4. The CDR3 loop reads CASSFGTGSSYEQYF. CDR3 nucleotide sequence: TGTGCCAGCAGTTTCGGGACAGGGAGCTCCTACGAGCAGTACTTC.

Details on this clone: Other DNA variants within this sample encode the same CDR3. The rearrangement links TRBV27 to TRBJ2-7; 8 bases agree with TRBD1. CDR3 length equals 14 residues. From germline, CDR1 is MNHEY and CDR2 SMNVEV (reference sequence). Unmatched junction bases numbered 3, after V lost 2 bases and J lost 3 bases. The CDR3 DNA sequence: TGTGCCAGCAGTTTACGGGACAGGAGCTACGAGCAGTACTTC. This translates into CASSLRDRSYEQYF.

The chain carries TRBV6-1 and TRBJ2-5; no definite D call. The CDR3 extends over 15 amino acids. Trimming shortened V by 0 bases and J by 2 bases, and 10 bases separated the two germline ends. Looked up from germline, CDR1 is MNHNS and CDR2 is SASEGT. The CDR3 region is CASSEAGRKQETQYF. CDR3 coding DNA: TGTGCCAGCAGTGAAGCGGGAAGGAAACAAGAGACCCAGTACTTC.